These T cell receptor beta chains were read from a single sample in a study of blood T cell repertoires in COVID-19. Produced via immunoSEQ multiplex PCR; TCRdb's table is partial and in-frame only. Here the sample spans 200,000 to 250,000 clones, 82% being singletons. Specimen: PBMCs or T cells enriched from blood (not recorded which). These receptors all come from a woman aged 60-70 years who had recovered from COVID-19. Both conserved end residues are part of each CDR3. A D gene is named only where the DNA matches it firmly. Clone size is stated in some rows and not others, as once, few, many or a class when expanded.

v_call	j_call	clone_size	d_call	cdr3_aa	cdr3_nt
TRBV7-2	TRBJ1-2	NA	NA	CASSPGQPNYGYTF	TGTGCCAGCAGCCCGGGACAACCTAACTATGGCTACACCTTC
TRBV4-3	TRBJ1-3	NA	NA	CASSQDTGGFSGNTIYF	TGCGCCAGCAGCCAAGATACCGGAGGGTTCTCTGGAAACACCATATATTTT
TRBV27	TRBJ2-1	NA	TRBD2	CASSFGGSSYNEQFF	TGTGCCAGCAGTTTCGGGGGGAGCTCCTACAATGAGCAGTTCTTC
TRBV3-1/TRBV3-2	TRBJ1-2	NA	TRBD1	CASSHPGGGLYGYTF	TGTGCCAGCAGCCATCCAGGGGGCGGCCTCTATGGCTACACCTTC
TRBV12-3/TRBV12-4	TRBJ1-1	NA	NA	CASSLSGNTEAFF	TGTGCCAGCAGTTTATCGGGGAACACTGAAGCTTTCTTT
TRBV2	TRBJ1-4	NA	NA	CASSPDQANEKLFF	TGTGCCAGCAGTCCTGATCAGGCTAATGAAAAACTGTTTTTT
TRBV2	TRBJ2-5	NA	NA	CASSGRTVQETQYF	TGTGCCAGCAGTGGAAGGACAGTCCAAGAGACCCAGTACTTC
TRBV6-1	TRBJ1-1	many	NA	CASSEMYSLNTEAFF	TGTGCCAGCAGTGAAATGTACAGTTTGAACACTGAAGCTTTCTTT
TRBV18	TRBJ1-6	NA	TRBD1	CASSLRQGDNNSPLHF	TGTGCCAGCTCCCTCAGACAGGGAGATAATAATTCACCCCTCCACTTT
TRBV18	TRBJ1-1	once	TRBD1	CASSPGDRITEAFF	TGTGCCAGCTCACCCGGGGACAGGATCACTGAAGCTTTCTTT
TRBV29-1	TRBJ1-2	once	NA	CSVVTVGYTF	TGCAGCGTTGTTACGGTCGGCTACACCTTC
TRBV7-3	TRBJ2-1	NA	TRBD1	CASSSGTGPWDEQFF	TGTGCCAGCAGCTCCGGGACAGGGCCTTGGGATGAGCAGTTCTTC
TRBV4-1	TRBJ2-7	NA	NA	CASSQFTISGDSYEQYF	TGCGCCAGCAGCCAATTTACTATTTCAGGGGATTCCTACGAGCAGTACTTC
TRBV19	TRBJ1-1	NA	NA	CASITEGLATEAFF	TGTGCCAGTATTACGGAGGGGTTAGCGACTGAAGCTTTCTTT
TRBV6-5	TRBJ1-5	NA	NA	CASNQHQGNQPQHF	TGTGCCAGCAACCAACATCAGGGAAATCAGCCCCAGCATTTT
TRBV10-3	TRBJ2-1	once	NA	CAISDSGAYNEQFF	TGTGCCATCAGTGACTCGGGAGCCTACAATGAGCAGTTCTTC
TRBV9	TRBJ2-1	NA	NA	CASSVGERMNEQFF	TGTGCCAGCAGCGTAGGGGAGCGCATGAATGAGCAGTTCTTC
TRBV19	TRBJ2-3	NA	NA	CASSWLLNGDTQYF	TGTGCCAGTAGTTGGCTCCTCAATGGAGATACGCAGTATTTT